This TCR beta chain stems from a study of CD8 T cells in ankylosing spondylitis (dated by TCRdb to 2016 to 2017). Background on the whole study: To find TCR variants linked to disease, the study profiled T cell receptor beta repertoires in ankylosing spondylitis patients and healthy donors. The whole study cohort included 95 to 130 healthy donors and about two dozen ankylosing spondylitis patients. Peripheral blood was sampled, and synovial fluid was additionally collected from ankylosing spondylitis patients. Results and caveats for the whole study, not just this receptor: The disease-linked clones were reported as significantly enriched in matched synovial fluid samples from ankylosing spondylitis patients. Blood from ankylosing spondylitis patients appeared to be characterized by a TCR beta motif made up of seven or eight highly homologous amino acid variants. The disease-linked clones showed a CD8+ phenotype and occurred at relatively low frequencies in peripheral blood. Some motif variants were previously reported in synovial fluid and blood of reactive arthritis patients, suggesting common disease-initiation mechanisms.

Ten or more counts support this clonotype. What this receptor recognizes is not known. No per-base quality is available; no much larger clone lies one base away. Data came from an Illumina HiSeq 2500. TCR beta libraries were prepared by quantitative 5'-RACE with molecular barcodes. The authors' pipeline ran thus. A new computational method based on a probabilistic model of VDJ rearrangement was used to identify disease-linked TCR variants. TCRdb took the public reads, trimmed them with fastp at Q25, ran MiXCR for clone calling and kept in-frame beta chains. Rows are unified per CDR3 protein, each entry keeping the most common DNA and genes. Here the V and J calls rest on TCRdb's processing, not on the authors' analysis. Across this sample there are about 42,000 distinct CDR3 sequences, with about 4% seen only once. The top ten clones comprise about 4% of the sample. Via the germline V gene, CDR1 is SGDLS and CDR2 YYNGEE. Trimming takes 2 bases from V and 5 bases from J, and the germline ends sit 16 bases apart. The CDR3 holds 15 amino acids from the cysteine to the phenylalanine. The DNA shown is the 45-base CDR3, in frame from base 1.

Recombination joined TRBV9 with TRBJ1-2, and TRBD1 may be the D gene, going by 6 matching bases. Sequenced: blood, either unsorted or a sorted T cell fraction (not recorded which). This receptor was taken from a female donor with ankylosing spondylitis or in good health (not recorded which). For the CDR3, the sequence is CASSVLATGGYGYTF. The nucleotide sequence is given as TGTGCCAGCAGCGTGCTCGCGACAGGCGGGTATGGCTACACCTTC.